This T cell receptor (beta chain) was profiled in a study of long-term antiretroviral therapy in people with HIV. Study-wide context: The oldest specimens predate the 2015 immediate-ART recommendation by about a decade. Study-wide results and caveats: Repertoires from HIV showed CDR3 length ranges narrower than those of controls. The data indicate that diversity increased after ART but remained below transplant donor controls.

Comment on this clone: Its antigen is unknown.

Survey level was the resolution at which the v3.0 immunoSEQ assay ran. Method: immunoSEQ multiplex PCR; TCRdb's copy keeps in-frame clones and lacks some. The table includes some 28,000 clones, 88% detected once. Trimming cost V 6 bases and J 6 bases; bases outside gene matches: 7. Looked up from germline, CDR1 is SGHAT and CDR2 is FQNNGV. The CDR3 totals 13 residues. The rearrangement joins TRBV11-2 to TRBJ1-2, with 7 bases that match TRBD1. The specimen was unsorted PBMCs, collected 0.5 years after starting antiretroviral therapy. The TCR comes from a woman aged 18-29 years with HIV. CDR3 sequence reads: CASSHRGPDGYTF. Here the CDR3 DNA reads TGTGCCAGCAGTCACAGGGGTCCGGATGGCTACACCTTC.